The 27 T cell receptor beta chains below all came from one sample that was sequenced in a study of vaccination effects on CD4 cells after COVID-19. Subsequent to a culture period of roughly 11 days, CD4+ T cells were isolated. This table comes from immunoSEQ multiplex PCR, and its TCRdb copy is limited to in-frame clones, with some not included. The sample gives roughly 48,000 clones, 65% to 80% of which show up once; roughly 6% is in the top ten. No antigen is known for these receptors. The source material was CD4+ T cells from PBMCs cultured without peptide, sampled before COVID-19 vaccination. The receptors shown here come from a human donor who received a COVID-19 vaccine.

This clone was seen a single time. The chain carries TRBV7-8 and TRBJ2-7, with D unclear. CDR3 length: 13 amino acids. The V end was cut by 5 bases, the J end by 6 bases, with 14 bases between. Germline V gene sequence: CDR1 SGHVS, CDR2 FQNEAQ. The CDR3 DNA is TGTGCCAGCAGCCGGGTGGGTACCGTCGAGCAGTACTTC. This codes for CASSRVGTVEQYF.

The CDR3 reads CASSRMGGDTEAFF. The CDR3 coding sequence is TGTGCCAGCAGTAGAATGGGGGGCGACACTGAAGCTTTCTTT. This chain links TRBV6-6 with TRBJ1-1; a weak D match, TRBD1 (6 bases). The length of the CDR3 is 14 residues. Germline loops: CDR1 MNHNY, CDR2 SVGAGI (reference sequence). Trimming pared 5 bases from V and 3 bases from J, leaving 13 bases between.

The chain employs TRBV3-1 (or the pseudogene TRBV3-2) and TRBJ1-1; D gene uncertain. The V end lost 2 bases, the J end lost 1 base, and 8 bases lay between the germline ends. Germline V lookup: CDR1 LGHDT, CDR2 YNNKEL (reference sequence). The CDR3 spans 14 residues. The CDR3 sequence is CASSQPSGNTEAFF. Written as DNA, the CDR3 is TGTGCCAGCAGCCAACCTTCAGGGAACACTGAAGCTTTCTTT.

The gene calls are TRBV10-3 and TRBJ2-7; maybe TRBD2 (7 bases). The CDR3 runs to 14 residues. Germline CDR1 is ENHRY and CDR2 is SYGVKD. Trimming left V 4 bases short and J 1 base short, with 11 bases between. The CDR3 DNA reads TGTGCCATCAGTGGGGGAGGGGGGTCCTACGAGCAGTACTTC. Its protein product is CAISGGGGSYEQYF.

This clone came up once. The chain couples TRBV18 to TRBJ2-2, with 7 bases fitting TRBD2. From germline, CDR1 is KGHSH and CDR2 LQKENI. The CDR3 is 16 residues long. After removal of 4 bases from V and 0 bases from J, the junction contained 5 bases not matched to a gene. CDR3 bases: TGTGCCAGCTCACAATCTAGCGGAACGAACACCGGGGAGCTGTTTTTT. This codes for CASSQSSGTNTGELFF.

The chain employs TRBV7-2 and TRBJ1-2, with no clear D. The germline V gene encodes CDR1 SGHTA and CDR2 FQGNSA. The V gene lost 1 base and the J gene lost 4 bases, with 10 bases spanning the gap. The CDR3 length is 14 residues. In DNA, the CDR3 is TGTGCCAGCAGCTTAGTGGGAGACTCCTATGGCTACACCTTC. This gives the protein CASSLVGDSYGYTF.

The chain links TRBV18 to TRBJ1-5, with D uncertain. The V and J ends lost 4 bases and 4 bases respectively, with 5 bases between them. Germline V gene lookup returns CDR1 KGHSH and CDR2 LQKENI. The CDR3 has 12 residues. CDR3 loop: CASSRDNQPQHF. As DNA, the CDR3 is TGTGCCAGCTCACGGGATAATCAGCCCCAGCATTTT.

The chain joins TRBV6-6 to TRBJ2-1, with 7 nucleotides matching TRBD2. The germline V gene has CDR1 MNHNY and CDR2 SVGAGI (reference sequence). Losses at the gene ends were 6 bases for V and 8 bases for J; bases not matched to a gene: 13. The CDR3 totals 15 residues. The CDR3 spells CASRPMGVSGDEQFF. The CDR3 DNA follows: TGTGCCAGCAGACCTATGGGGGTGAGCGGGGATGAGCAGTTCTTC.

The V gene is TRBV9, the J gene TRBJ2-7; D is tentatively TRBD1 or TRBD2 (5 bases each). V was pared by 4 bases and J by 6 bases, with 14 bases between. CDR3 length: 13 residues. The germline V gene encodes CDR1 SGDLS and CDR2 YYNGEE. CDR3 coding DNA: TGTGCCAGCAGCAGCCGGGACCTTGGCGAGCAGTACTTC. As protein: CASSSRDLGEQYF.

This clone has a single count. The V gene is TRBV7-9, the J gene TRBJ2-7; D tentatively fits TRBD1 or TRBD2 (5 bases each). CDR3 length equals 16 residues. With 5 bases removed from V and 5 bases from J, the gap between germline ends came to 22 bases. Germline V gene lookup returns CDR1 SEHNR and CDR2 FQNEAQ (reference sequence). The CDR3 DNA is TGTGCCAGCAGCCCCCCCGGGGCCAGGGATACCCACGAGCAGTACTTC. Translated: CASSPPGARDTHEQYF.

This rearrangement joins TRBV19 to TRBJ1-6, with D perhaps matching TRBD1 (5 bases). This CDR3 is 12 amino acids long. From germline, CDR1 is LNHDA and CDR2 SQIVND (reference sequence). Trimming removed 8 bases at V and 5 bases at J, with 7 bases between. In DNA form, the CDR3 reads TGTGCCAGTGGGACCGATAATTCACCCCTCCACTTT. As protein: CASGTDNSPLHF.

A few counts support this clone. The chain has TRBV9 and TRBJ2-3; 13 bases line up with TRBD2. Germline loops: CDR1 SGDLS, CDR2 YYNGEE. V lost 4 bases, J lost 5 bases, and 7 bases stayed unmatched. The CDR3 has 16 amino acids. CDR3 region: CASSPGTSGKIDTQYF. In DNA, the CDR3 is TGTGCCAGCAGCCCTGGGACTAGCGGGAAGATAGATACGCAGTATTTT.

CDR3 loop: CASSQTPSYEQYF. CDR3 in DNA: TGTGCCAGCAGCCAAACTCCCTCCTACGAGCAGTACTTC. The chain uses TRBV28 and TRBJ2-7, with no clear D. Germline CDR1 MDHEN, CDR2 SYDVKM. The CDR3 consists of 13 residues. V lost 6 bases and J 0 bases, leaving 9 bases between the germline ends.

V is TRBV6-5 and J is TRBJ1-1; possible D gene TRBD1, 5 bases. The CDR3 has 14 residues. CDR1 MNHEY and CDR2 SVGAGI come from the germline V gene. Trimming stripped 6 bases from V and 1 base from J, with 12 bases between. The CDR3 loop reads CASRAGFGNTEAFF. As DNA, the CDR3 is TGTGCCAGCAGGGCAGGGTTCGGGAACACTGAAGCTTTCTTT.

This rearrangement joins TRBV7-8 to TRBJ1-1; D is unclear. Germline CDR1 is SGHVS and CDR2 is FQNEAQ. This CDR3 region has 14 residues. V was cut by 2 bases and J by 0 bases, with 7 bases left in between. In nucleotides, the CDR3 is TGTGCCAGCAGCTTATTCGTCATGAACACTGAAGCTTTCTTT. Translation: CASSLFVMNTEAFF.

The chain is built from TRBV5-5 and TRBJ2-2; tentative D call: TRBD1 (6 bases). Per germline, CDR1 SGHKS and CDR2 YYEKEE (reference sequence). The length of the CDR3 is 15 residues. V dropped 0 bases and J dropped 4 bases, with 10 bases sitting between them. The CDR3, as DNA: TGTGCCAGCAGCTTGGGGGGGCGTTTCACCGGGGAGCTGTTTTTT. Translated, it gives CASSLGGRFTGELFF.

V gene TRBV4-1 combines with J gene TRBJ1-5, with D possibly being TRBD1 (6 bases). V gave up 2 bases and J gave up 3 bases, with 11 bases separating them. Per the germline V gene, CDR1 is MGHRA and CDR2 is YSYEKL. The CDR3 is 15 residues long. CDR3 residues: CASSQLAGANQPQHF. For the CDR3, the DNA is TGCGCCAGCAGCCAACTTGCGGGGGCCAATCAGCCCCAGCATTTT.

This chain links TRBV9 with TRBJ1-2; no reliable D call. The V and J ends lost 0 bases and 3 bases respectively, with 6 bases between them. The CDR3 has 13 residues. The germline V gene encodes CDR1 SGDLS and CDR2 YYNGEE. In DNA form, the CDR3 reads TGTGCCAGCAGCGTAGGAGAGGACTATGGCTACACCTTC. Amino acid sequence: CASSVGEDYGYTF.

V usage is TRBV19 and J usage is TRBJ2-3; 14 nucleotides match TRBD2. Germline V lookup: CDR1 LNHDA, CDR2 SQIVND (reference sequence). CDR3 length equals 17 residues. The J segment lost 1 base and the V segment lost 3 bases, leaving 3 bases of the junction unmatched. The CDR3 reads CASSMGLAGARTDTQYF. In nucleotides, the CDR3 is TGTGCCAGTAGTATGGGACTAGCGGGGGCCCGCACAGATACGCAGTATTTT. The full variable domain, in which reference TRBV19 and TRBJ2-3 provide the parts outside the CDR3, is DGGITQSPKYLFRKEGQNVTLSCEQNLNHDAMYWYRQDPGQGLRLIYYSQIVNDFQKGDIAEGYSVSREKKESFPLTVTSAQKNPTAFYLCASSMGLAGARTDTQYFGPGTRLTVL.

The chain employs TRBV30 and TRBJ1-4; D unclear. V shed 5 bases and J shed 4 bases, with 11 bases lying between them. Germline values: CDR1 GTSNPN, CDR2 SVGIG (reference sequence). This CDR3 is built from 13 residues. This CDR3 is CAWSRKLNEKLFF. The DNA of the CDR3 is TGTGCCTGGTCGAGGAAACTTAATGAAAAACTGTTTTTT.

The chain carries TRBV19 and TRBJ1-3, with D possibly TRBD1 on 6 matching bases. From germline, CDR1 is LNHDA and CDR2 SQIVND (reference sequence). The V end was cut by 9 bases, the J end by 0 bases, with 9 bases between. The CDR3 loop spans 13 amino acids. In DNA, the CDR3 is TGTGCCAGCAACAGGGCCTCTGGAAACACCATATATTTT. Translated, it gives CASNRASGNTIYF.

The genes are TRBV3-1 (or the pseudogene TRBV3-2) and TRBJ2-7, with 8 bases aligning to TRBD1. V was clipped by 4 bases and J by 8 bases; unmatched bases: 4. The germline V gene encodes CDR1 LGHDT and CDR2 YNNKEL (reference sequence). The CDR3 spans 12 residues. The CDR3 DNA reads as TGTGCCAGCAGCCTTGGACAGGGTAAGCAGTACTTC. Protein sequence: CASSLGQGKQYF.

This clone showed up just once. The CDR3 is CSASVAYEQYF. The CDR3 DNA sequence: TGCAGTGCTAGTGTCGCCTACGAGCAGTACTTC. V and J are TRBV20-1 and TRBJ2-7; D unclear. Germline values: CDR1 DFQATT, CDR2 SNEGSKA (reference sequence). V was pared by 3 bases and J by 2 bases, with 5 bases between. The CDR3 sequence is 11 residues long.

This rearrangement joins TRBV7-2 to TRBJ2-3; 8 bases match TRBD2. V shed 2 bases and J 2 bases; nucleotides not matched to a gene: 6. The CDR3 contains 16 residues. CDR1 is SGHTA and CDR2 is FQGNSA in the germline V gene. The chain's CDR3 is CASSLLGLALTDTQYF. CDR3 nucleotide sequence: TGTGCCAGCAGCTTATTAGGACTAGCCCTCACAGATACGCAGTATTTT.

This clone has only a few counts. This chain links TRBV19 with TRBJ2-2, with D unclear. Per germline, CDR1 LNHDA and CDR2 SQIVND (reference sequence). This CDR3 has 13 residues. V dropped 2 bases and J dropped 5 bases, with 6 bases sitting between them. The CDR3 here is CASSISQTGELFF. CDR3 in DNA: TGTGCCAGTAGTATATCTCAGACCGGGGAGCTGTTTTTT. Full variable domain (rest looked up from reference TRBV19 and TRBJ2-2): DGGITQSPKYLFRKEGQNVTLSCEQNLNHDAMYWYRQDPGQGLRLIYYSQIVNDFQKGDIAEGYSVSREKKESFPLTVTSAQKNPTAFYLCASSISQTGELFFGEGSRLTVL.

The genes are TRBV15 and TRBJ1-4; D is ambiguous. Germline V gene lookup returns CDR1 LNHNV and CDR2 YYDKDF (reference sequence). V lost 4 bases, J lost 3 bases, and 9 bases lay in between. The CDR3 has 14 residues. This CDR3 reads CATSNRGANEKLFF. The CDR3 region has the DNA TGTGCCACCAGCAATCGGGGAGCTAATGAAAAACTGTTTTTT.

This chain joins TRBV28 and TRBJ1-6, with a possible D match to TRBD1 (5 bases). Germline V gene sequence: CDR1 MDHEN, CDR2 SYDVKM. Trimming took off 9 bases at V and 6 bases at J, with 12 bases between the two ends. This CDR3 has 13 amino acids. The CDR3 spells CASYQGGNSPLHF. The CDR3 DNA reads as TGTGCCAGTTACCAGGGCGGTAATTCACCCCTCCACTTT.